This entry is about one T cell receptor beta chain. Its antigen is unknown. No much larger clone exists at a distance of one base, and base qualities are not known. This entry comes from a study of CD8 T cells in Susac syndrome (dated by TCRdb to between 2017 and 2020). Regarding the research as a whole: Whether CD8+ T cell activation and differentiation in Susac syndrome was antigen driven was tested using repertoire sequencing.

RNA was extracted using the RNeasy kit, and about 0.5 to 1 microgram was reverse transcribed with random hexamers. TCR beta CDR3 regions were amplified with the immunoSEQ multiplex PCR assay covering 54 Vbeta and 13 Jbeta segments. PCR amplification bias was corrected by using a synthetic template baseline for primer optimization and computational correction. The authors processed their data as follows. Only productive sequences were kept, with reads annotated to V, D and J genes according to IMGT and analyzed in immunoSEQ Analyzer. To calculate clonality, Shannon entropy was normalized by log2 of the number of productive unique sequences and then subtracted from one. For each patient and control, public and private clones were evaluated among the 100 most prevalent clones. Clones were defined as Susac-specific when absent from the healthy and MS cohorts, from roughly 1,100 published viral clones and from other ImmuneACCESS disease sequences. TCRdb passed the public sequencing reads through fastp at Q25 and MiXCR, retaining productive beta sequences. For every CDR3 protein sequence, its rows merge into one entry that carries the most common genes and DNA. The V and J calls were not made by the authors but by TCRdb's processing. Across this sample there are some 200,000 distinct CDR3 sequences, with 95% seen only once. The ten largest account for 0.075% to 0.095% of the sample.

Results the study describes overall, beyond this receptor: The TCR sequencing and HLA analysis was acknowledged to have included a relatively small number of individuals.

Peripheral blood CD8+ and CD4+ T cells from healthy donors, Susac syndrome patients and multiple sclerosis patients were profiled using high-throughput TCR beta sequencing. The multiple sclerosis controls were treatment-naive patients who had stable or active relapsing-remitting disease and met the revised McDonald criteria. Bulk CD8+ and CD4+ T cells were purified by magnetic negative isolation, whereas CD8+ TEMRA cells were enriched by FACS. Blood was collected in EDTA tubes and processed within 24 hours, with PBMCs isolated through density gradient centrifugation. PBMCs destined for TCR sequencing were cryopreserved in liquid nitrogen and later thawed in a 37 °C water bath. A purity of at least 90% was achieved for sorted or isolated CD4+, CD8+ and CD8+ TEMRA cells. The CDR3 has 13 amino acids, counting the end cysteine and phenylalanine. Only CDR3 DNA is held: 39 bases, read in frame from base 1. From V the trimming removes 4 bases and from J it removes 5 bases, while the gene matches leave 2 bases of the junction unaccounted for. CDR1 SQVTM and CDR2 ANQGSEA were looked up in the germline V gene.

Recombination joined TRBV29-1 with TRBJ2-2; 9 junctional bases match TRBD1. This receptor was identified in a human donor with multiple sclerosis. The sample consisted of CD4+ T cells from PBMCs. CDR3 region: CSVGGQGTGELFF. The sequenced DNA: TGCAGCGTTGGGGGACAGGGTACCGGGGAGCTGTTTTTT.